Below, one TCR beta chain is given with its context. Its antigen target is currently unknown. No much larger clonotype is one base removed from it; base qualities were not supplied. According to the germline V gene, CDR1 reads SQVTM and CDR2 reads ANQGSEA. Trimming at the junction amounts to 2 bases on V and 0 bases on J, and the germline ends lie 12 bases apart. Including cysteine and phenylalanine, the CDR3 has 15 amino acids. Just the 45-base CDR3 DNA is kept, in frame starting at base 1. The cohort consisted of approximately 690 healthy bone marrow donors. At the time of sampling, every cohort member was nominally healthy, though immune exposures that went unrecorded were likely present. The donor tested CMV seronegative and was one of the 352 seronegative cohort members. Every donor gave a peripheral blood sample, and the peripheral blood mononuclear cells from that sample were used for TCR beta sequencing. The Qiagen DNeasy Blood Extraction Kit was used to extract genomic DNA from the blood cell samples.

The source of the sample is a study of cytomegalovirus exposure and HLA in healthy donors (dated by TCRdb to about 2017). Regarding the complete study: According to an earlier analysis of 587 of the donors, 150 million to 200 million T cells yielded some 110 million unique TCR beta sequences and about 300 Gb of sequence data. Among the roughly 400 genotyped donors, around 81% belonged to the genetic ancestry cluster associated with self-reported Caucasian donors. Rather than using new phenotypic data, the later analysis identified candidate immune exposures from TCR beta sequences and from how often those sequences occurred across donors. An earlier analysis of several hundred of the donors used high-throughput TCR beta sequencing to judge whether each TCR beta V gene segment behaved as functional or pseudogenic. Roughly 5 DR-DQ haplotypes were treated as single units for association and clustering because of strong linkage in the cohort. The study used immunosequencing to profile the T cell repertoires of hundreds of subjects and linked those repertoires to cytomegalovirus serostatus. Approximately 300 gigabases of sequencing data and roughly 80 million unique TCR sequences made up an early release that covered approximately 700 HLA-typed donors. Donor age, sex, ethnicity and CMV serostatus were compiled together with the repertoire data. On average, roughly 240,000 unique TCR beta nucleotide sequences were sequenced per donor among about 400 genotyped donors of the cohort, with about 19% of those sequences being non-productive. All discovery cohort repertoires had been generated on a single sequencing platform. To predict cytomegalovirus infection status, the study brought together high-throughput TCR immunosequencing, statistical association of individual TCRs with disease status, and machine learning. Besides the first cohort of 666 subjects, a separate validation cohort made up of 120 different subjects was used. In a later genetic analysis, genome-wide SNP genotypes for about three fifths of the roughly 670 donors were used, and that subset was treated as a discovery cohort. Typing coverage varied by locus: 629-630 donors for A, B, C, DRB1 and DQB1; roughly 500 for DQA1; more than 600 for DPA1; roughly 450 for DPB1. A later analysis re-examined previously published TCR beta repertoires from hundreds of donors and added high-resolution HLA genotyping to investigate patterns of TCR occurrence. The study aimed to test whether signatures of past pathogen exposure could be identified by cataloging public T cell receptors. Both class I and class II loci were covered by HLA typing, at four-digit resolution.

The library was built by means of the immunoSEQ multiplex PCR assay. For the multiplex PCR, a mixture combining 60 forward primers for TCR Vbeta segments and 13 reverse primers for TCR Jbeta segments was used. A multiplex PCR assay on genomic DNA amplified the CDR3 region of rearranged TCR beta genes. The amplified TCR beta libraries were sequenced on the Illumina HiSeq System as 87-base-pair reads. The paper's processing steps were these. A later analysis tallied 80 million to 95 million unique TCR beta chains across the 640 or so repertoires, and approximately 11 million of those chains were shared by two or more donors. Raw reads were error-corrected and collapsed into unique sequences by a nearest-neighbor algorithm in which closely related sequences were merged to remove PCR and sequencing errors. Alignment of CDR3 sequences to IMGT reference sequences was used to assign V, D and J gene segments. For a sequence to be retained, a match of at least six nucleotides was required to both a V gene segment and a J gene segment. A rearrangement counted as productive if the CDR3 had no stop codons and remained in frame with V and J, and every other rearrangement counted as non-productive. Following IMGT convention, CDR3 was defined as the stretch from the second conserved V-encoded cysteine to the conserved J-encoded phenylalanine. The earlier analysis of around 640 of the donors excluded sequences that lacked an unambiguous match to a single V gene segment. An earlier analysis of a few hundred of the donors called V segments functional above 56.7% productive rearrangements and segregating when the between-donor standard deviation exceeded 5%. To diagnose cytomegalovirus status from the catalog of TCR beta chain sequences, a statistical classification framework was built. In a later analysis, V and J genes were assigned by comparing TCR nucleotide sequences against IMGT/GENE-DB human TR gene sequences. A later analysis assigned CDR3 sequences and most-parsimonious VDJ recombination scenarios with the TCRdist pipeline. In a later analysis, each TCR beta chain was defined by its CDR3 amino acid sequence together with its V-gene family, and reads without a unique V-gene family were excluded. As a way to deal with suspected cross-contamination and a sequencing artifact, a later analysis dropped 500 to 700 nucleotide sequences that were highly shared and had low generation probability. A later analysis calculated a clonal expansion index for each public chain from normalized within-repertoire ranks of inferred template counts. In a later analysis, generation probabilities were computed using a VDJ recombination model fitted to out-of-frame rearrangements, and the results were checked against IGoR. Hypergeometric tests were used in a later analysis to score TCR-TCR, TCR-HLA and TCR-CMV co-occurrence, with a repertoire-size bias correction applied to the TCR pairs. In a later analysis, false discovery rates were estimated by permuting HLA or CMV assignments 20 times. In a later analysis, co-occurring TCRs were grouped with DBSCAN, and TCRdist sequence similarity was added when clustering was performed within HLA-allele-positive subsets. Repertoires with fewer than 30,000 or more than 120,000 public chains were left out of co-occurrence clustering, as were about 5 repertoires with anomalous nucleotide sharing. The immuneACCESS repertoire file appears here via TCRdb, limited to in-frame rearrangements. These files lack a portion of the clones; in checked studies, under half of the deficit traces to unresolved V genes, and the cause of the others is not known. The V and J calls and clone size were taken over from that table, and D and trimming were inferred from the DNA. This sample gives some 240,000 clones in total; almost 80% of them show up just once. The ten most abundant clones make up 3.8% of the sample.

The paper as a whole reports these results and caveats: The authors suggested that the approach could potentially be extended to other disease states and immunological phenotypes. CMV serostatus was the only immune exposure information available for the cohort. Because counts were too low, 15 to 20 rarely observed V segments, including chromosome 9 orphons, were excluded from the earlier analysis of 587 of the donors. The cohort was sequenced for TCR beta chains only, and without alpha or paired-chain data the features that could be detected were limited. In both the original and validation cohorts, the classifier was reported to diagnose cytomegalovirus status with high specificity and sensitivity. At a false discovery rate of 0.05, a later analysis linked under 20,000 TCR beta sequences to specific HLA alleles. In the study, 150 to 200 TCR beta chains were listed as associated with cytomegalovirus. Most CMV-associated TCR beta chains appeared to be HLA-restricted in a later analysis, and the HLA associations seemed to be driven largely by CMV exposure. A further reported finding was that TCR beta sequences accurately predicted the HLA-A and HLA-B alleles for most subjects in the first cohort. Because HLA typing was unavailable for some donors at each locus, only the typed subset was used in association tests. When HLA alleles, especially DR and DQ, strongly co-occurred, attributing TCR associations to individual alleles was difficult. Most TCR sequences were seen in very few donors, while some public TCRs were found in many individuals. Presence/absence analyses assumed roughly uniform sequencing depth across donors, an assumption that may not hold. V-gene and J-gene trimming of TCR beta chains was associated with a missense DCLRE1C variant in a later genetic analysis, and the association was replicated in an independent cohort. According to a later genetic analysis, donors in an Asian-associated ancestry cluster had fewer N-insertions in productive TCRs than the approximately 700-donor mean. According to a later analysis, parvovirus B19, influenza, CMV and Epstein-Barr virus appeared linked to several top co-occurrence clusters. Some IMGT-functional V segments, including TRBV6-2 and TRBV6-3, could not be told apart with the 87-base-pair reads, so those segments were excluded. Compared with equally common non-associated chains, HLA-associated TCR beta chains in a later analysis were more clonally expanded and had lower generation probabilities. Correlated functional status among segregating V segments might reflect linkage disequilibrium, but an unknown experimental factor could not be ruled out. A group of highly shared sequence variants was considered likely to be a technical artifact of the sequencing pipeline. In a later analysis, TCR association rates were found to vary across HLA loci, with the most associated TCRs seen for DRB1 alleles and the fewest for HLA-C alleles. In an earlier analysis of about 550 of the donors, most TCR beta V segments were observed in productive rearrangements about 90% or about 30% of the time, broadly matching IMGT annotations. A few of the identified cytomegalovirus-associated TCR beta chains were confirmed in vitro to be specific for cytomegalovirus antigens.

The rearranged chain carries TRBV29-1 and TRBJ2-3; the D segment could be TRBD2, given 5 matching bases. The sample comprised PBMCs. This clonotype originated in a male donor in good health and CMV-seronegative. CDR3 loop: CSVERAGHSTDTQYF. The base sequence is TGCAGCGTTGAACGGGCGGGCCATAGCACAGATACGCAGTATTTT.